The clone carrying this T cell receptor (beta chain) was counted at least ten times. Its cognate antigen is unknown. This sample was included in a study of response to subunit inactivated influenza vaccine. MiXCR, run by TCRdb on the RT-PCR reads, gives a single entry per CDR3 protein. The sample shows 280,000 or so distinct CDR3 sequences, roughly 22% of them seen only once. Study observations and caveats: Few new T cells, the authors suggested, are recruited by each seasonal influenza vaccination.

The CDR3 extends over 13 amino acids. Germline V gene lookup returns CDR1 SGDLS and CDR2 YYNGEE. With 0 bases removed from V and 7 bases from J, the gap between germline ends came to 10 bases. V usage is TRBV9 and J usage is TRBJ1-1; D perhaps matches TRBD1 (5 bases). The sample in question was PBMCs from blood, obtained about 20 months after vaccination. This sequence was found in a man between 50 and 70 years old who received an inactivated influenza vaccine. The CDR3 is CASSVVSDSEAFF. The CDR3 coding sequence is TGTGCCAGCAGCGTAGTGAGCGACAGTGAAGCTTTCTTT.